A single sample is the source of the 18 T cell receptor beta chains below, sequenced in a study of spatial heterogeneity in lung cancer. Study-wide results and limits: It was found that expanded intratumoral alpha and beta TCR counts tracked tumor mutation counts.

One entry per CDR3 protein, called by TCRdb with MiXCR from the 5' RACE reads. This table holds 14,000 or so distinct CDR3 sequences, 4% to 5% found once. Documented time point: sample taken at primary tumor resection. No antigen has been identified for these receptors. Sequencing was performed on lung tumor tissue, taken at surgery. These receptors were collected from a female donor with early-stage non-small cell lung cancer.

This clonotype has a count of ten or more. This beta chain is a stray sequence in a library constructed for alpha chains; its clone size is not meaningful. J is TRBJ2-1 and V is TRBV7-2, with D maybe TRBD2 (7 bases). The V gene's germline CDR1 is SGHTA and CDR2 FQGNSA. CDR3 length: 14 amino acids. Trimming took off 1 base at V and 8 bases at J, with 12 bases between the two ends. This CDR3 is CASSLVGGVHEQFF. CDR3 DNA: TGTGCCAGCAGCTTAGTAGGGGGGGTCCATGAGCAGTTCTTC.

Many counts were recorded for this clonotype. The size of this beta chain means little, since it is a stray read in a library made for alpha chains. The chain links TRBV2 to TRBJ1-1; weak D call: TRBD1 (5 bases). The CDR3 runs 15 residues. V gave up 4 bases and J gave up 4 bases, with 16 bases separating them. Per germline, CDR1 SNHLY and CDR2 FYNNEI. The CDR3 coding sequence is TGTGCCAGCAGTGCAACTTCAGGGTTCGGCACTGAAGCTTTCTTT. This gives the protein CASSATSGFGTEAFF.

About this clonotype itself: Because this beta chain is a stray read in a library intended to capture alpha chains, its abundance should not be given much weight. The gene calls are TRBV20-1 and TRBJ2-2; 10 nucleotides match TRBD2. This CDR3 has 19 amino acids. The V segment lost 2 bases and the J segment 7 bases; nucleotides outside the gene matches: 19. Germline V gene lookup returns CDR1 DFQATT and CDR2 SNEGSKA (reference sequence). The CDR3 loop is CSARRRTGPAGGPDGELFF. CDR3 nucleotide sequence: TGCAGTGCTAGACGTCGAACCGGACCAGCGGGGGGGCCGGACGGGGAGCTGTTTTTT.

A remark on this clonotype: A library prepared for alpha chains yielded this beta chain as an off-target read; its size is of little meaning. This chain joins TRBV11-3 and TRBJ2-1; no clear D gene. V shed 4 bases and J shed 6 bases, with 7 bases lying between them. The CDR3 consists of 12 residues. Germline values: CDR1 SGHNT, CDR2 YENEEA. The CDR3 region has the DNA TGTGCCAGCAGCTCTTGGGTCAATGAGCAGTTCTTC. Amino acids: CASSSWVNEQFF. Using reference TRBV11-3 and TRBJ2-1 for the parts outside the CDR3, the full variable domain is EAGVVQSPRYKIIEKKQPVAFWCNPISGHNTLYWYLQNLGQGPELLIRYENEEAVDDSQLPKDRFSAERLKGVDSTLKIQPAELGDSAVYLCASSSWVNEQFFGPGTRLTVL.

In this sample, this clonotype turned up many times. A library prepared for alpha chains yielded this beta chain as an off-target read; its size is of little meaning. The chain has TRBV2 and TRBJ2-1; D is ambiguous. CDR1 and CDR2 from the germline V gene are SNHLY and FYNNEI. The CDR3 covers 13 residues. V gave up 7 bases and J gave up 1 base, with 8 bases separating them. The CDR3 bases are TGTGCCAGCAATGGGTTATCCTACAATGAGCAGTTCTTC. Translating it yields CASNGLSYNEQFF.

Ten or more counts support this clonotype. The library was prepared for alpha chains; this beta chain is a stray read, so its frequency means little. V and J are TRBV7-9 and TRBJ2-3, with D unresolved. This CDR3 is built from 16 residues. Germline CDR1 SEHNR, CDR2 FQNEAQ (reference sequence). V was clipped by 0 bases and J by 5 bases, with 15 bases between them. Here the CDR3 DNA reads TGTGCCAGCAGCTTAGCGATGGGGTGGAGAGGAGATACGCAGTATTTT. It encodes CASSLAMGWRGDTQYF.

This clonotype was recorded many times. A library prepared for alpha chains yielded this beta chain as an off-target read; its size is of little meaning. The chain couples TRBV7-2 to TRBJ1-1, with 8 bases aligning to TRBD1. Trimming took 3 bases from V and 5 from J; bases not matched to a gene: 11. In germline, CDR1 is SGHTA, CDR2 FQGNSA. The CDR3 has 16 amino acids. This CDR3 reads CASSLGGPGTGTEAFF. In nucleotides, the CDR3 is TGTGCCAGCAGCTTGGGGGGGCCCGGGACAGGAACTGAAGCTTTCTTT.

By frequency in the sample, this clonotype is medium-sized. The library was prepared for alpha chains; this beta chain is a stray read, so its frequency means little. The chain links TRBV9 to TRBJ1-2; 11 nucleotides agree with TRBD1. This CDR3 contains 16 residues. From germline, CDR1 is SGDLS and CDR2 YYNGEE. V lost 5 bases and J lost 4; bases outside the gene matches: 10. The CDR3 bases are TGTGCCAGCAGTGAAGGGCGGGACAGGGGGACCTATGGCTACACCTTC. This gives the protein CASSEGRDRGTYGYTF.

As to this clonotype: This beta chain is a stray sequence in a library constructed for alpha chains; its clone size is not meaningful. The chain couples TRBV6-2 or TRBV6-3 to TRBJ2-7; 9 bases map to TRBD1. CDR3 size: 14 residues. CDR1 MNHEY and CDR2 SVGEGT come from the germline V gene. V was pared by 6 bases and J by 6 bases, with 9 bases of the junction left unmatched. For the CDR3, the DNA is TGTGCCAGCAGAAGGACAGGGGATTTGTGCGAGCAGTACTTC. Its translation is CASRRTGDLCEQYF.

This clonotype was counted many times. This beta chain slipped into a library made for alpha chains as a stray read, so its size is not meaningful. The chain uses TRBV7-9 and TRBJ2-1; 13 positions agree with TRBD2. CDR1 is SEHNR and CDR2 is FQNEAQ in the germline V gene (reference sequence). The V and J ends lost 7 bases and 6 bases, in that order; junction bases with no gene match: 6. The CDR3 is made up of 15 amino acids. CDR3 region: CASTPGTSGANEQFF. The CDR3 region has the DNA TGTGCCAGCACCCCCGGGACTAGCGGGGCCAATGAGCAGTTCTTC.

This clonotype was found many times. This beta chain turned up in a library designed for alpha chains; as an off-target read, its abundance says little. The chain recombines TRBV20-1 with TRBJ2-5, with D uncertain. The CDR3 has 14 amino acids. Trimming shortened V by 4 bases and J by 0 bases, and 12 bases separated the two germline ends. Germline-derived CDR1 and CDR2 are DFQATT and SNEGSKA (reference sequence). The CDR3 region is CSATPAPYQETQYF. The CDR3 DNA reads TGCAGTGCTACCCCGGCTCCGTACCAAGAGACCCAGTACTTC.

This clonotype appeared a few times. This beta chain represents an off-target read in a library built for alpha chains; its size is of limited meaning. The V and J genes are TRBV13 and TRBJ2-3; a weak D match, TRBD2 (6 bases). Germline CDR1 is PRHDT and CDR2 is FYEKMQ (reference sequence). V was pared by 5 bases and J by 0 bases, with 9 bases between. CDR3 length: 14 residues. CDR3 in DNA: TGTGCCAGCAGCCAAGGACTAAGCACAGATACGCAGTATTTT. Protein sequence: CASSQGLSTDTQYF.

This clonotype was seen ten or more times. This beta chain lies outside the target of a library built for alpha chains; its clone size means little. The genes are TRBV20-1 and TRBJ2-7; D possibly corresponds to TRBD1 (8 bases). This CDR3 contains 15 residues. The V end was cut by 1 base, the J end by 2 bases, with 15 bases between. From germline, CDR1 is DFQATT and CDR2 SNEGSKA (reference sequence). CDR3 sequence (DNA): TGCAGTGCTAGAGCTTCAACAGGGGGGGCCTACGAGCAGTACTTC. Encoded protein: CSARASTGGAYEQYF.

This clonotype has a count of ten or more. This beta chain is a stray sequence in a library constructed for alpha chains; its clone size is not meaningful. The chain carries TRBV15 and TRBJ2-7; 7 bases line up with TRBD1. Per germline, CDR1 LNHNV and CDR2 YYDKDF (reference sequence). The ends lost 6 bases at V and 1 base at J; junction bases unmatched: 9. The CDR3 has 15 residues. The CDR3 nucleotides are TGTGCCACCAGATACCTTCCACAGGGGTCCTACGAGCAGTACTTC. Protein product: CATRYLPQGSYEQYF.

Comment on this clonotype: The size of this beta chain means little, since it is a stray read in a library made for alpha chains. The chain couples TRBV4-3 to TRBJ1-1; D is unclear. The CDR3 loop spans 13 amino acids. The V end was cut by 3 bases, the J end by 5 bases, with 10 bases between. Germline V gene data show CDR1 as LGHNA and CDR2 as YSLEER. The CDR3 region is CASSHNEGTEAFF. The CDR3 bases are TGCGCCAGCAGCCATAATGAGGGTACTGAAGCTTTCTTT.

In its sample, this clonotype is medium-sized. This beta chain is a stray read from a library made for alpha chains; its abundance is not meaningful. The chain recombines TRBV18 with TRBJ1-3; no reliable D call. V was pared by 3 bases and J by 0 bases, with 9 bases between. Germline assignment: CDR1 KGHSH and CDR2 LQKENI. This CDR3 region has 15 residues. CDR3 nucleotide sequence: TGTGCCAGCTCACCGTCAACCGACTCTGGAAACACCATATATTTT. Amino acids: CASSPSTDSGNTIYF.

This clonotype was seen repeatedly, ten times or more. This beta chain slipped into a library made for alpha chains as a stray read, so its size is not meaningful. The chain joins TRBV6-5 to TRBJ2-5; D is ambiguous. V was cut by 6 bases and J by 2 bases, with 13 bases left in between. This CDR3 contains 14 residues. Germline V CDR1 and CDR2: MNHEY, SVGAGI. The CDR3, as DNA: TGTGCCAGCAGCCCTAGACTGGAACAAGAGACCCAGTACTTC. Protein: CASSPRLEQETQYF.

The sample holds many counts of this clonotype. The library was designed around alpha chains, so this beta chain is a stray read whose abundance carries little weight. The chain is built from TRBV5-6 and TRBJ2-7, with a possible D match to TRBD2 (5 bases). The CDR3 extends over 14 amino acids. V was pared by 0 bases and J by 3 bases, with 10 bases between. CDR1 is SGHDT and CDR2 is YYEEEE in the germline V gene. This CDR3 reads CASSLAPGIYEQYF. CDR3 coding DNA: TGTGCCAGCAGCTTGGCCCCCGGGATCTACGAGCAGTACTTC.